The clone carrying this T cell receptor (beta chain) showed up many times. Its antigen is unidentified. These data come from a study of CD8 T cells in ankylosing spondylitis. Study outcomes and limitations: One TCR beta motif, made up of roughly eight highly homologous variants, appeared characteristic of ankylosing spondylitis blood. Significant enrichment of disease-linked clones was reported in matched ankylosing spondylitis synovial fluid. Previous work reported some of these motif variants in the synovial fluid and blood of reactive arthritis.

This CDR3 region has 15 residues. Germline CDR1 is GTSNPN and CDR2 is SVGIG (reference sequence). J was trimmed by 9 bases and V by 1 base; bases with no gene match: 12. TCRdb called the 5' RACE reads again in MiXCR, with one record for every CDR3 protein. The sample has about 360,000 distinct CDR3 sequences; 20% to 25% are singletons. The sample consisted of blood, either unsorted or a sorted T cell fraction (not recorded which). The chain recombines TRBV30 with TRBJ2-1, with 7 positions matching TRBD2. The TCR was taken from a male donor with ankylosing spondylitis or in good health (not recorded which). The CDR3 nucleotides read TGTGCCTGGAGTGAAGTAACTAGCGATCACGGTGAGCAGTTCTTC. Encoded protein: CAWSEVTSDHGEQFF.